The clone carrying this T cell receptor beta chain was observed a few times. Using RNA transcripts as the source, TCR beta CDR3 regions were amplified. The TCR CDR3 was amplified in a first-round RT-PCR using the HTBI primer set. TCRdb reprocessed the multiplex PCR reads via MiXCR and lists one record per CDR3 protein. The data show approximately 620,000 distinct CDR3 sequences, with 11% to 15% seen just once and more than 4.5% held by the top ten. The authors obtained PBMCs from more than 8 ml of fresh peripheral blood. These data come from a study of T cells in Graves' hyperthyroidism and ophthalmopathy. Trimming cost V 6 bases and J 11 bases, with 18 bases left between them. The CDR3 has 13 residues. CDR1 is MNHNS, CDR2 SASEGT, per germline.

This receptor was identified in a woman under 40 with Graves' hyperthyroidism that later progressed to Graves' ophthalmopathy. Sequencing was done on a sample of blood. The chain is built from TRBV6-1 and TRBJ2-3, with a weak D call TRBD1 (5 bases). Written as DNA, the CDR3 is TGTGCCAGCAGCTTAGACAGAGTCAATGGGCAGTATTTT. Encoded protein: CASSLDRVNGQYF.